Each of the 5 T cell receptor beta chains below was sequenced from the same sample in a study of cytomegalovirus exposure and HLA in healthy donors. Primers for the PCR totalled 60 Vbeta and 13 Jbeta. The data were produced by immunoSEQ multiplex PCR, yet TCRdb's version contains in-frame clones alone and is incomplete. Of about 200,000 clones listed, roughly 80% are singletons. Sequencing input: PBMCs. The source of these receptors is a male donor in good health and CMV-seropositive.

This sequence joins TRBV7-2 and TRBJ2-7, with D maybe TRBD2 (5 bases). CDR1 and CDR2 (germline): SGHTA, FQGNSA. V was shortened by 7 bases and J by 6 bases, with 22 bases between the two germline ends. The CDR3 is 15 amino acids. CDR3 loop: CASTLDRLAVFEQYF. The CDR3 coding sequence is TGTGCCAGCACCTTGGATCGGCTAGCAGTCTTCGAGCAGTACTTC.

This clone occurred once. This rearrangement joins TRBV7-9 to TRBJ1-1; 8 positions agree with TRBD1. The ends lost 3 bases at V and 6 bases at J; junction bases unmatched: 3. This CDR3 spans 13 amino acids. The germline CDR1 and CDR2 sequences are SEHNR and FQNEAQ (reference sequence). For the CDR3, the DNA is TGTGCCAGCAGCTTTGACAGGGGCGCTGAAGCTTTCTTT. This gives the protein CASSFDRGAEAFF. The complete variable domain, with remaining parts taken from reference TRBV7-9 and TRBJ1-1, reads DTGVSQNPRHKITKRGQNVTFRCDPISEHNRLYWYRQTLGQGPEFLTYFQNEAQLEKSRLLSDRFSAERPKGSFSTLEIQRTEQGDSAMYLCASSFDRGAEAFFGQGTRLTVV.

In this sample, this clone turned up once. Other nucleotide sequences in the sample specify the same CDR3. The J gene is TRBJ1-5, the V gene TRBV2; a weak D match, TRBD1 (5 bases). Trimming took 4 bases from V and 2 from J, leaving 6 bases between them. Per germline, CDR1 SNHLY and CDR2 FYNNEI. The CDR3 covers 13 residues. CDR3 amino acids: CASSGGGNQPQHF. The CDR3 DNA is TGTGCCAGCAGTGGGGGGGGCAATCAGCCCCAGCATTTT.

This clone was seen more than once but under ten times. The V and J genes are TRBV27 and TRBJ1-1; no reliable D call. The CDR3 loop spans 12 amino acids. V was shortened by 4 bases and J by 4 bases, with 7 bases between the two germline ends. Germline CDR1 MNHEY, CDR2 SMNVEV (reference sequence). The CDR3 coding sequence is TGTGCCAGCAGTTCGAGGTTCACTGAAGCTTTCTTT. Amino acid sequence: CASSSRFTEAFF.

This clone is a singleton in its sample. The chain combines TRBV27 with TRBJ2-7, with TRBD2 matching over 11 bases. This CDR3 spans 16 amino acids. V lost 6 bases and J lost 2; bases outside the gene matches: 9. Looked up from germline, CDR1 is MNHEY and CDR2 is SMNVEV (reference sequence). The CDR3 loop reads CASSLASGGQPYEQYF. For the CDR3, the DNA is TGTGCCAGCAGCTTGGCTAGCGGGGGGCAACCCTACGAGCAGTACTTC.